The entry that follows covers one T cell receptor (beta chain) sequence. How the authors handled the data: How many nucleated cells were present was estimated from reference gene primer amplification. Profiled with immunoSEQ multiplex PCR; TCRdb holds only in-frame clones, not every one. For V, J and clone size, that table is used; D and trimming come from the DNA. In the table there are 150,000 to 180,000 clones, about 88% of which are singletons. The sample is drawn from a study of blood T cell repertoires in COVID-19. As for the study in general: COVID-19 samples, acute and convalescent, were from the United States, Italy and Spain. Sources were T cells, B-cell-depleted T cells, or PBMCs; the material itself was cDNA or gDNA.

Seattle's enrolled individuals joined amid active infection and were then monitored longitudinally. After removal of 3 bases from V and 9 bases from J, the junction contained 6 bases not matched to a gene. This CDR3 has 15 residues. CDR1 is SGHVS and CDR2 is FQNEAQ in the germline V gene. Input material: peripheral blood. The TCR was taken from an older woman with COVID-19, enrolled during active disease. V and J are TRBV7-8 and TRBJ2-1; 12 bases are a match to TRBD1. CDR3 region: CASSFGTGGKGEQFF. CDR3 DNA: TGTGCCAGCAGCTTCGGGACAGGGGGCAAAGGTGAGCAGTTCTTC.